This T cell receptor (beta chain) originates from a study of liver allograft versus peripheral blood T cells. Study-level information: T cell receptor repertoires in transplanted livers were compared with those in recipients' peripheral blood. The study's findings and limits: The authors reported that T cell receptor repertoires inside liver allografts differed from those in peripheral blood.

MiXCR, applied by TCRdb to the reads, yields one record per CDR3 protein. The sample lists around 12,000 distinct CDR3 sequences; around 18% were seen once. This clonotype is medium-sized by share. The antigen is undetermined. This CDR3 spans 15 amino acids. With 4 bases clipped from V and 2 bases from J, the junction kept 5 bases outside the gene matches. Looked up from germline, CDR1 is SQVTM and CDR2 is ANQGSEA. The V and J genes are TRBV29-1 and TRBJ1-3; TRBD1 matches 10 bases. The clonotype originates from a human patient who had a liver transplant. Some of these T cells may belong to the graft donor. The DNA for the CDR3 is TGCAGCGTTGCCCCCGGGACAGGGGCTGGAAACACCATATATTTT. The encoded protein is CSVAPGTGAGNTIYF.